This is a list of T cell receptor beta chains from one sample in a study of Graves' ophthalmopathy and Graves' hyperthyroidism. TCRdb independently ran MiXCR on the multiplex PCR reads; one entry per CDR3 protein. In the table there are 650,000 to 900,000 distinct CDR3 sequences, around 40% of which are singletons. Input material: peripheral blood. The receptors shown here come from an adult man with Graves' ophthalmopathy. CDR3s include the opening cysteine and the closing phenylalanine or tryptophan. Each record gives: V gene, D gene, J gene, clone size, CDR3 DNA, CDR3 protein. D genes are given only for firm matches. Rows give clone size only sometimes, using once, few, many, or a class for an expanded clone.

>TRBV6-5|-|TRBJ2-7|many
TGTGCCAGCAGTCCACAACGACAGACGGGCGAGCAGTACTTC
CASSPQRQTGEQYF
>TRBV6-5|-|TRBJ1-2|few
TGTGCCAGCAGTACTGGACCCAAGGTCGGCTACACCTTC
CASSTGPKVGYTF
>TRBV2|-|TRBJ2-2|many
TGTGCCAGCAGTGGGGGCGGCGGGGAGCTGTTTTTT
CASSGGGGELFF
>TRBV2|TRBD2|TRBJ2-2|once
TGTGCCAGCAGCCGCGGACTAGTCTGGGGCACCGGGGAGCTGTTTTTT
CASSRGLVWGTGELFF
>TRBV5-1|-|TRBJ1-2|few
TGCGCCAGCAGCTCGGAGGGTATGGGCTATGGCTACACCTTC
CASSSEGMGYGYTF
>TRBV27|-|TRBJ1-6|few
TGTGCCAGCGGCTTAAATTCACCCCTCCACTTT
CASGLNSPLHF
>TRBV14|TRBD1|TRBJ1-1|many
TGTGCCAGCAGCTTGACAGGGGTCACTGAAGCTTTCTTT
CASSLTGVTEAFF
>TRBV11-2|-|TRBJ1-1|many
TGTGCCAGCAGCCGCGCAGGGATATTTGAAGCTTTCTTT
CASSRAGIFEAFF
>TRBV6-5|TRBD2|TRBJ2-7|few
TGTGCCAGCAGTTGGGGACTAGCGGGGGTAGGTTACGAGCAGTACTTC
CASSWGLAGVGYEQYF
>TRBV7-2|-|TRBJ2-5|-
TGTGCCAGCAGCTTCGACACTAGTTTAGTGGAGACCCAGTACTTC
CASSFDTSLVETQYF
>TRBV29-1|TRBD2|TRBJ2-5|-
TGCAGCGTTGGTCGGGGGGGCTTGGAGACCCAGTACTTC
CSVGRGGLETQYF
>TRBV9|-|TRBJ1-5|-
TGTGCCAGCAGTGAACAACCTTATAGCAATCAGCCCCAGCATTTT
CASSEQPYSNQPQHF
>TRBV12-3/TRBV12-4|-|TRBJ2-5|few
TGTGCCAGCAGTTACCCCGGGACGGAAGAGACCCAGTACTTC
CASSYPGTEETQYF
>TRBV6-6|-|TRBJ1-2|-
TGTGCCAGCAGGCGCTATTCTGATGGCTATGGCTACACCTTC
CASRRYSDGYGYTF
>TRBV2|-|TRBJ1-6|-
TGTGCCAGCAGTGAAGAGGCTATAGGATCACCCCTCCACTTT
CASSEEAIGSPLHF
>TRBV27|TRBD1|TRBJ1-2|few
TGTGCCAGCAGCCGAGGACAGGGCCATGGCTACACCTTC
CASSRGQGHGYTF
>TRBV10-2|TRBD1|TRBJ1-1|-
TGCGCCAGCACCCCGTTCGGGACAGTTGATCGCACTGAAGCTTTCTTT
CASTPFGTVDRTEAFF
>TRBV29-1|-|TRBJ1-1|many
TGCAGCGTTCGGGGGACTGAAGCTTTCTTT
CSVRGTEAFF
>TRBV20-1|-|TRBJ1-5|many
TGCAGTGCTAGAGGGGGGTACAGGCCCCAGCATTTT
CSARGGYRPQHF
>TRBV19|-|TRBJ1-1|-
TGTGCCAGTAGTTCCTCTATGGGGGTCAACACTGAAGCTTTCTTT
CASSSSMGVNTEAFF
>TRBV6-6|TRBD1|TRBJ1-2|many
TGTGCCAGCAGCCCAAAAGGACAGGGATTAAACGGCTACACCTTC
CASSPKGQGLNGYTF
>TRBV20-1|-|TRBJ1-1|-
TGCAGTGCCCCCCGCAATGGGGGGATCATGAACACTGAAGCTTTCTTT
CSAPRNGGIMNTEAFF
>TRBV29-1|-|TRBJ1-1|many
TGCAGCGCTTCAGACAGACCTGAAGCTTTCTTT
CSASDRPEAFF